These 10 T cell receptor beta chains came from one sample sequenced in a study of blood T cell repertoires in COVID-19. Data came from immunoSEQ multiplex PCR; TCRdb stores just in-frame clones and leaves some out. The repertoire consists of some 320,000 clones, with 85% occurring once and the leading ten covering around 2%. The sequencing sample was made of PBMCs or T cells enriched from blood (not recorded which). These receptors originate from a woman between 25 and 40 years old who had been exposed to COVID-19.

The table lists this clone with a count of one. The chain joins TRBV19 to TRBJ1-2; 9 nucleotides align to TRBD1. After removal of 6 bases from V and 4 bases from J, the junction contained 12 bases not matched to a gene. Per germline, CDR1 LNHDA and CDR2 SQIVND (reference sequence). This CDR3 spans 16 amino acids. The CDR3 region has the DNA TGTGCCAGTAGGGAAACAGGGGGCGCGGGCGGCTATGGCTACACCTTC. This translates into CASRETGGAGGYGYTF.

This chain uses TRBV5-5 with TRBJ1-6, with 7 positions matching TRBD1. Per the germline V gene, CDR1 is SGHKS and CDR2 is YYEKEE (reference sequence). V was pared by 3 bases and J by 7 bases, with 7 bases of the junction left unmatched. The CDR3 is made up of 15 amino acids. CDR3 DNA sequence: TGTGCCAGCAGCTCCCCCGGGACAGAGAATTCACCCCTCCACTTT. Translation gives CASSSPGTENSPLHF. The whole variable domain, remainder taken from reference TRBV5-5 and TRBJ1-6, is DAGVTQSPTHLIKTRGQQVTLRCSPISGHKSVSWYQQVLGQGPQFIFQYYEKEERGRGNFPDRFSARQFPNYSSELNVNALLLGDSALYLCASSSPGTENSPLHFGNGTRLTVT.

The genes are TRBV30 and TRBJ1-4; TRBD1 aligns across 7 bases. Germline values: CDR1 GTSNPN, CDR2 SVGIG (reference sequence). The CDR3 contains 13 residues. The V gene end was trimmed by 6 bases and the J gene end by 7 bases; junction bases not matched to a gene: 8. CDR3 sequence: CACTQDRVEKLFF. CDR3 DNA: TGTGCCTGTACTCAAGACAGGGTTGAAAAACTGTTTTTT.

This chain connects TRBV27 to TRBJ1-2; 9 bases align to TRBD1. The junction had 22 bases not matched to a gene; V was cut back by 5 bases and J by 6 bases. The germline CDR1 and CDR2 sequences are MNHEY and SMNVEV (reference sequence). The CDR3 extends over 19 amino acids. The CDR3 nucleotides are TGTGCCAGCAGTCCAGGGCCTGAAACCGTGGGACAGGGAGGCCATGGCTACACCTTC. It translates to CASSPGPETVGQGGHGYTF.

This chain joins TRBV7-3 and TRBJ2-7, with D possibly being TRBD2 (5 bases). V lost 2 bases, J lost 6 bases, and 11 bases lay in between. This CDR3 region has 13 residues. Germline-derived CDR1 and CDR2 are SGHTA and FQGTGA. CDR3 in amino acids: CASSLEGGGEQYF. DNA of the CDR3: TGTGCCAGCAGCTTAGAGGGTGGTGGCGAGCAGTACTTC.

The genes are TRBV19 and TRBJ1-4; D gene uncertain. This CDR3 has 14 amino acids. Germline CDR1 and CDR2: LNHDA and SQIVND (reference sequence). Trimming cost V 0 bases and J 4 bases, with 6 bases left between them. The CDR3, as DNA: TGTGCCAGTAGTATAGATTCCGTTAATGAAAAACTGTTTTTT. Encoded protein: CASSIDSVNEKLFF. Complete variable domain (other parts from reference TRBV19 and TRBJ1-4): DGGITQSPKYLFRKEGQNVTLSCEQNLNHDAMYWYRQDPGQGLRLIYYSQIVNDFQKGDIAEGYSVSREKKESFPLTVTSAQKNPTAFYLCASSIDSVNEKLFFGSGTQLSVL.

The genes are TRBV7-9 and TRBJ2-7; D ambiguous. Germline-derived CDR1 and CDR2 are SEHNR and FQNEAQ (reference sequence). The ends were cut back, 1 base at V and 13 bases at J, with 17 bases in the middle. The CDR3 runs 13 residues. The CDR3 sequence: CASSLGFAQQGYF. For the CDR3, the DNA is TGTGCCAGCAGCTTAGGATTTGCACAGCAAGGATACTTC.

This clone came up once. The chain links TRBV28 to TRBJ1-5; D possibly corresponds to TRBD1 (5 bases). Trimming took off 3 bases at V and 3 bases at J, with 15 bases between the two ends. CDR1 is MDHEN, CDR2 SYDVKM, per germline. CDR3 length equals 16 residues. CDR3 sequence reads: CASSFSSGAANQPQHF. The DNA for the CDR3 is TGTGCCAGCAGTTTCTCCTCTGGGGCTGCCAATCAGCCCCAGCATTTT. The entire variable domain, with the rest obtained from reference TRBV28 and TRBJ1-5, is as follows: DVKVTQSSRYLVKRTGEKVFLECVQDMDHENMFWYRQDPGLGLRLIYFSYDVKMKEKGDIPEGYSVSREKKERFSLILESASTNQTSMYLCASSFSSGAANQPQHFGDGTRLSIL.

The chain is built from TRBV19 and TRBJ2-1; TRBD1 might be the D (5 bases). Germline lookup yields CDR1 LNHDA and CDR2 SQIVND (reference sequence). Trimming pared 10 bases from V and 3 bases from J, leaving 13 bases between. The CDR3 extends over 13 amino acids. This chain's CDR3 is CATQGQGYNEQFF. CDR3 sequence (DNA): TGTGCCACCCAGGGTCAGGGCTACAATGAGCAGTTCTTC.

The gene calls are TRBV4-3 and TRBJ1-4; D is perhaps TRBD1 (6 bases). V was trimmed by 3 bases and J by 6 bases, leaving 14 bases between them. Germline values: CDR1 LGHNA, CDR2 YSLEER. CDR3 length: 15 residues. The CDR3 DNA is TGCGCCAGCAGCCAGATGAGGGGGGGCGATGAAAAACTGTTTTTT. It codes for CASSQMRGGDEKLFF.